The 25 T cell receptor beta chains reported below all come from one sample, sequenced in a study of blood T cell repertoires in COVID-19 (dated by TCRdb to 2020 to 2022). The receptor library was made with the immunoSEQ multiplex PCR assay. The immuneACCESS repertoire file appears here via TCRdb, limited to in-frame rearrangements. These files lack a portion of the clones; in checked studies, under half of the deficit traces to unresolved V genes, and the cause of the others is not known. The sample yields around 100,000 clones; 90% were counted once. About 4.8% of the sample is in the top ten clones. The sequencing input was peripheral blood. These receptors all come from a woman between 45 and 65 years old with acute or convalescent COVID-19.

This chain joins TRBV18 and TRBJ1-5; 8 bases are a match to TRBD1. This CDR3 is 14 amino acids long. V lost 3 bases to trimming and J lost 7 bases; unmatched junction nucleotides: 5. Germline V gives CDR1 KGHSH, CDR2 LQKENI. CDR3 in amino acids: CASSPIQGAQPQHF. The CDR3 DNA is TGTGCCAGCTCACCTATCCAGGGGGCGCAGCCCCAGCATTTT.

This chain connects TRBV28 to TRBJ2-7; 7 bases agree with TRBD1. V lost 6 bases, J lost 2 bases, and 4 bases stayed unmatched. This CDR3 is built from 13 residues. The germline CDR1 and CDR2 sequences are MDHEN and SYDVKM. DNA for the CDR3: TGTGCCAGCAGCCAGGGACAGCCCTACGAGCAGTACTTC. Translation: CASSQGQPYEQYF.

The rearrangement joins TRBV2 to TRBJ2-1; 7 bases map to TRBD1. Germline CDR1 SNHLY, CDR2 FYNNEI. V gave up 2 bases and J gave up 7 bases; unmatched junction bases: 11. This CDR3 contains 16 residues. The CDR3 DNA reads TGTGCCAGCAGTGAAAGGGGGACAGATTATGGTAATGAGCAGTTCTTC. Encoded protein: CASSERGTDYGNEQFF. The full variable domain, with the rest looked up from reference TRBV2 and TRBJ2-1, is EPEVTQTPSHQVTQMGQEVILRCVPISNHLYFYWYRQILGQKVEFLVSFYNNEISEKSEIFDDQFSVERPDGSNFTLKIRSTKLEDSAMYFCASSERGTDYGNEQFFGPGTRLTVL.

The V gene is TRBV19, the J gene TRBJ1-5; the D gene is possibly TRBD1 (6 bases). Trimming stripped 4 bases from V and 7 bases from J, with 11 bases between. Germline V gene lookup returns CDR1 LNHDA and CDR2 SQIVND (reference sequence). This CDR3 comprises 13 residues. This chain's CDR3 is CASSTEGEQPQHF. CDR3 sequence (DNA): TGTGCCAGTAGTACCGAGGGGGAACAGCCCCAGCATTTT.

The CDR3 region is CASSPGLRSTDTQYF. The CDR3 DNA follows: TGTGCCAGCAGTCCGGGACTACGCTCTACAGATACGCAGTATTTT. V gene TRBV6-5 combines with J gene TRBJ2-3; TRBD2 matches at 7 bases. The germline gives CDR1 MNHEY, CDR2 SVGAGI. The CDR3 is 15 residues long. V lost 5 bases and J lost 3; bases outside the gene matches: 8.

V and J are TRBV19 and TRBJ2-2, with 8 bases aligning to TRBD2. Germline CDR1 LNHDA, CDR2 SQIVND (reference sequence). The V and J ends lost 3 bases and 5 bases, in that order; junction bases with no gene match: 8. The CDR3 is 16 residues long. The CDR3 sequence is CASSISSGGSTGELFF. The DNA of the CDR3 is TGTGCCAGTAGTATCTCGAGCGGGGGTAGTACCGGGGAGCTGTTTTTT.

CDR3 sequence reads: CASSFRRVDTEAFF. For the CDR3, the DNA is TGTGCCAGCAGTTTCAGGAGGGTCGACACTGAAGCTTTCTTT. The V and J genes are TRBV27 and TRBJ1-1; D is uncertain. The V and J ends lost 3 bases and 3 bases respectively, with 11 bases between them. The CDR3 runs 14 residues. From germline, CDR1 is MNHEY and CDR2 SMNVEV (reference sequence).

This sequence joins TRBV25-1 and TRBJ2-1; D possibly corresponds to TRBD1 (6 bases). Germline CDR1 reads MGHDK; CDR2 reads SYGVNS. This CDR3 region has 13 residues. V lost 3 bases and J 5 bases, leaving 8 bases between the germline ends. The CDR3 loop is CASSEGADNEQFF. The CDR3 bases are TGTGCCAGCAGTGAGGGGGCGGACAATGAGCAGTTCTTC.

The gene calls are TRBV7-2 and TRBJ1-2; the D gene is possibly TRBD1 (5 bases). Germline V gives CDR1 SGHTA, CDR2 FQGNSA. Between the trimmed V and J ends, which lost 0 bases and 4 bases, there was a span of 9 bases. The CDR3 covers 14 residues. DNA for the CDR3: TGTGCCAGCAGCTTAGCGCCCGGGGGCTATGGCTACACCTTC. This translates into CASSLAPGGYGYTF.

The chain links TRBV28 to TRBJ2-7, with a possible D match to TRBD2 (7 bases). Germline CDR1 MDHEN, CDR2 SYDVKM. V gave up 3 bases and J gave up 0 bases, with 12 bases separating them. CDR3 length: 15 amino acids. The CDR3 DNA follows: TGTGCCAGCAGTTTTTCAGGGGACTACTCCTACGAGCAGTACTTC. Amino acids: CASSFSGDYSYEQYF.

This clone was detected only once. The V gene is TRBV14, the J gene TRBJ2-7, with D hard to call. The CDR3 consists of 16 residues. Trimming shortened V by 1 base and J by 2 bases, and 15 bases separated the two germline ends. CDR1 is SGHDN and CDR2 is FVKESK in the germline V gene. The CDR3 sequence is CASSQASGVTPYEQYF. CDR3 DNA: TGTGCCAGCAGCCAAGCGTCGGGTGTCACCCCCTACGAGCAGTACTTC.

The chain employs TRBV15 and TRBJ1-2; TRBD1 agrees at 9 bases. In germline, CDR1 is LNHNV, CDR2 YYDKDF (reference sequence). Unmatched junction bases numbered 2, after V lost 0 bases and J lost 3 bases. The CDR3 runs to 15 residues. CDR3 in amino acids: CATSREGQGYYGYTF. In DNA form, the CDR3 reads TGTGCCACCAGCAGAGAGGGACAGGGCTACTATGGCTACACCTTC.

This clone has only one observation. V usage is TRBV28 and J usage is TRBJ1-2; a weak D match, TRBD1 (6 bases). The CDR3 runs 15 residues. V lost 3 bases and J lost 8, with 19 bases in between. From germline, CDR1 is MDHEN and CDR2 SYDVKM. As DNA, the CDR3 is TGTGCCAGCAGTTTTAGGTCCAGGGGTAAAGTCGGCTACACCTTC. It yields the protein CASSFRSRGKVGYTF.

The chain uses TRBV2 and TRBJ1-2; D might be TRBD1 (5 bases). The germline V and J ends were trimmed by 4 bases and 6 bases, with 12 bases remaining between them. Germline-derived CDR1 and CDR2 are SNHLY and FYNNEI. The CDR3 length is 13 residues. In DNA form, the CDR3 reads TGTGCCAGCAGTGCGACGGGGGAGGATGGCTACACCTTC. Translating it yields CASSATGEDGYTF. The full variable domain, completed using reference TRBV2 and TRBJ1-2, is EPEVTQTPSHQVTQMGQEVILRCVPISNHLYFYWYRQILGQKVEFLVSFYNNEISEKSEIFDDQFSVERPDGSNFTLKIRSTKLEDSAMYFCASSATGEDGYTFGSGTRLTVV.

CDR3 residues: CASSLGGLNQPQHF. The CDR3 DNA reads TGTGCCAGCAGCTTGGGGGGTTTAAATCAGCCCCAGCATTTT. The chain carries TRBV7-9 and TRBJ1-5, with a tentative D call TRBD1 (5 bases). CDR1 and CDR2 (germline): SEHNR, FQNEAQ (reference sequence). This CDR3 spans 14 amino acids. V was clipped by 3 bases and J by 4 bases, with 10 bases between them.

The chain couples TRBV7-8 to TRBJ2-1; TRBD2 might be the D (7 bases). The germline V and J ends were trimmed by 8 bases and 8 bases, with 16 bases remaining between them. The germline V gene has CDR1 SGHVS and CDR2 FQNEAQ. This CDR3 has 13 amino acids. CDR3 nucleotides: TGTGCCAGCCGGACTAGGGGGGGCGATGAGCAGTTCTTC. It specifies CASRTRGGDEQFF.

The rearrangement joins TRBV3-1 (or the pseudogene TRBV3-2) to TRBJ2-7; 9 nucleotides line up with TRBD1. CDR1 LGHDT and CDR2 YNNKEL come from the germline V gene (reference sequence). The CDR3 runs 15 residues. Trimming took 1 base from V and 2 from J; bases not matched to a gene: 3. CDR3 sequence (DNA): TGTGCCAGCAGCCAAGCGGGACAGGGTCCCTACGAGCAGTACTTC. It encodes CASSQAGQGPYEQYF.

This rearrangement joins TRBV9 to TRBJ2-7; D perhaps matches TRBD2 (5 bases). This CDR3 region has 14 residues. CDR1 is SGDLS and CDR2 is YYNGEE in the germline V gene. Trimming left V 0 bases short and J 3 bases short, with 10 bases between. In DNA form, the CDR3 reads TGTGCCAGCAGCGTAGAAGACCGGGGCTACGAGCAGTACTTC. It yields the protein CASSVEDRGYEQYF. Supplemented by reference TRBV9 and TRBJ2-7, the full variable domain reads DSGVTQTPKHLITATGQRVTLRCSPRSGDLSVYWYQQSLDQGLQFLIQYYNGEERAKGNILERFSAQQFPDLHSELNLSSLELGDSALYFCASSVEDRGYEQYFGPGTRLTVT.

As DNA, the CDR3 is TGTGCCAGCAGCCGCAGAAGGTCTGGGCAGGCCTACGAGCAGTACTTC. This sequence encodes CASSRRRSGQAYEQYF. The V and J genes are TRBV5-6 and TRBJ2-7; D call uncertain. The CDR3 runs to 16 residues. The V end lost 4 bases, the J end lost 2 bases, and 19 bases lay between the germline ends. Per the germline V gene, CDR1 is SGHDT and CDR2 is YYEEEE.

The rearrangement links TRBV5-1 to TRBJ1-2, with D maybe TRBD1 (6 bases). The CDR3 spans 14 residues. Germline assignment: CDR1 SGHRS and CDR2 YFSETQ. Trimming shortened V by 0 bases and J by 8 bases, and 14 bases separated the two germline ends. CDR3 loop: CASSLEQGSRGYTF. The CDR3 bases are TGCGCCAGCAGCTTGGAACAGGGATCGAGAGGCTACACCTTC.

This chain uses TRBV2 with TRBJ2-7; D is undetermined. V shed 8 bases and J shed 2 bases, with 10 bases lying between them. In germline, CDR1 is SNHLY, CDR2 FYNNEI. The CDR3 covers 12 residues. The CDR3 reads CASSGGTYEQYF. CDR3 sequence (DNA): TGTGCCAGCTCCGGCGGAACCTACGAGCAGTACTTC.

V is TRBV3-1 (or the pseudogene TRBV3-2) and J is TRBJ1-2; 7 nucleotides match TRBD1. The V gene's germline CDR1 is LGHDT and CDR2 YNNKEL (reference sequence). J gave up 4 bases and V 1 base, and 3 bases lay outside the gene matches. This CDR3 contains 14 residues. CDR3 DNA sequence: TGTGCCAGCAGCCAAGTCCGGGACAGCTATGGCTACACCTTC. Its translation: CASSQVRDSYGYTF.

The chain joins TRBV9 to TRBJ2-3; TRBD2 agrees at 9 bases. Germline V CDR1 and CDR2: SGDLS, YYNGEE. The CDR3 is 15 residues long. Unmatched junction bases numbered 5, after V lost 2 bases and J lost 4 bases. CDR3 loop: CASSVLRGGPDTQYF. Written as DNA, the CDR3 is TGTGCCAGCAGCGTTCTGCGGGGGGGCCCAGATACGCAGTATTTT. Looking up the rest from reference TRBV9 and TRBJ2-3 gives the full variable domain: DSGVTQTPKHLITATGQRVTLRCSPRSGDLSVYWYQQSLDQGLQFLIQYYNGEERAKGNILERFSAQQFPDLHSELNLSSLELGDSALYFCASSVLRGGPDTQYFGPGTRLTVL.

This clone has a single count. The chain uses TRBV21-1 and TRBJ2-1; TRBD2, as called in the table, went unchecked against the DNA. TRBV21-1 is a listed pseudogene. The CDR3 has 10 amino acids. CDR3 loop: CASRGAKRFF. The DNA of the CDR3 is TGTGCCAGCCGCGGGGCAAAACGGTTCTTC.

J is TRBJ2-2 and V is TRBV2; the match to TRBD1 covers 12 bases. This CDR3 has 18 residues. Germline V lookup: CDR1 SNHLY, CDR2 FYNNEI. V lost 4 bases, J lost 4 bases, and 10 bases stayed unmatched. CDR3 nucleotides: TGTGCCAGCAGTGCCCAACTTGGGACAGGGGGCGGCACCGGGGAGCTGTTTTTT. It codes for CASSAQLGTGGGTGELFF. Together with reference TRBV2 and TRBJ2-2, the CDR3 gives the full variable domain: EPEVTQTPSHQVTQMGQEVILRCVPISNHLYFYWYRQILGQKVEFLVSFYNNEISEKSEIFDDQFSVERPDGSNFTLKIRSTKLEDSAMYFCASSAQLGTGGGTGELFFGEGSRLTVL.